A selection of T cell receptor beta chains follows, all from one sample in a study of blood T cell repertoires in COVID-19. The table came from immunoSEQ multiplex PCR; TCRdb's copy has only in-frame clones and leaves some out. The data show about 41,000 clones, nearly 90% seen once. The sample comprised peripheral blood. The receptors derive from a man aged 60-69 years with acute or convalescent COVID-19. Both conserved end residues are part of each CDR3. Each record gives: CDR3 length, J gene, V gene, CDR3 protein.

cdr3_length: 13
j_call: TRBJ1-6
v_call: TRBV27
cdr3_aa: CASSRGQNSPLHF

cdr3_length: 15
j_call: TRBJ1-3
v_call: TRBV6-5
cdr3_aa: CASSYRGNSGNTIYF

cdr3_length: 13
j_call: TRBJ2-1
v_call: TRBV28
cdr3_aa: CASSFFGDNEQFF

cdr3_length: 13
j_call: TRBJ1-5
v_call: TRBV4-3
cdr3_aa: CASSQQGNQPQHF

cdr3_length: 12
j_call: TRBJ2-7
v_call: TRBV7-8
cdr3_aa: CASSWDSYEQYF

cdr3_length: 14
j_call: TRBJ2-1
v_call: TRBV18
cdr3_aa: CASSLAGGPDEQFF

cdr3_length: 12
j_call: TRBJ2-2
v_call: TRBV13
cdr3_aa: CASSPNTGELFF

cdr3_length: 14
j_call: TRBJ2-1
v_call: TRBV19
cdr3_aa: CASSAGTSYNEQFF

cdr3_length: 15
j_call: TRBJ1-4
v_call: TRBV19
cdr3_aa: CASSVDPPRGEKLFF

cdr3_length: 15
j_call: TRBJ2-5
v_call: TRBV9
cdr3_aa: CASSAGTQQVETQYF

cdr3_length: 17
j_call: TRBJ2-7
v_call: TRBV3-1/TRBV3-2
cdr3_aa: CASSQDLMGETGYEQYF

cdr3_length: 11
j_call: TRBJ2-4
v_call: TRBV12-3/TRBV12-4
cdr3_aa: CASSLLGIQYF

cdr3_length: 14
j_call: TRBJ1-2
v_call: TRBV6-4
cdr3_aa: CASSEQGGRYGYTF

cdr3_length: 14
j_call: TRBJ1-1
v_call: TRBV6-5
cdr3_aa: CASSYSNQGTEAFF

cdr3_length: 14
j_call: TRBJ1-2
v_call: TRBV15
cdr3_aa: CATERQGANYGYTF

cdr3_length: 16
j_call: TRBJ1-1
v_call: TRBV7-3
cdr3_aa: CASSLSGTGMNTEAFF

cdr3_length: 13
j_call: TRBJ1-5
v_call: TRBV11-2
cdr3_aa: CASSYRTDQPQHF

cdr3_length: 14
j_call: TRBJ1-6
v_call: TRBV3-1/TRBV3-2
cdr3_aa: CASSQWGGDSPLHF

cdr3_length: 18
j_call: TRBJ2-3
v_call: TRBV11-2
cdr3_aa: CASSLLASGGLSTDTQYF

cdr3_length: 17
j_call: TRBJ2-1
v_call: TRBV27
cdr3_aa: CASRAKLGLATNNEQFF

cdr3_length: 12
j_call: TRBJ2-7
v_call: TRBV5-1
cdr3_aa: CASSSTGQEQYF

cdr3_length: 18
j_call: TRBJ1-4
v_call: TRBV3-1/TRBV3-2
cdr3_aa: CASSPPTGGTATNEKLFF

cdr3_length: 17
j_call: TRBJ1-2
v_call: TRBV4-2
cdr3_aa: CASSQEGGTGRNYGYTF

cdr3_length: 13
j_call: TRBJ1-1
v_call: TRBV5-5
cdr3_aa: CASQSAGSTEAFF

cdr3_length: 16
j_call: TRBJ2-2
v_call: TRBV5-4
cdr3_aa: CASSQGGGHHTGELFF

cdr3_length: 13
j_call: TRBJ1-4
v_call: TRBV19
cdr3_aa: CASSIDRGEKLFF

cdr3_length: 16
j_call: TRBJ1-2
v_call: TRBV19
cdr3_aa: CASSISQGQLNYGYTF

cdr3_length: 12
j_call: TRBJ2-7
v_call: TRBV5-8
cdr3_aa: CASSAGLGEQYF

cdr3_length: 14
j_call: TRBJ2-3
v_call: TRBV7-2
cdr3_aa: CASSPRQGIDTQYF

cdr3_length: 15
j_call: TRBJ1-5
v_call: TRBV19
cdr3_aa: CASSIAQGLGQPQHF

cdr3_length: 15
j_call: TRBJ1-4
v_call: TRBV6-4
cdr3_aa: CASSESGTTNEKLFF

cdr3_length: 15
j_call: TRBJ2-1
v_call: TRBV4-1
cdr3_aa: CASSQSGQGYNEQFF

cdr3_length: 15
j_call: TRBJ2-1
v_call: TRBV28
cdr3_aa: CASRRSGGTYNEQFF

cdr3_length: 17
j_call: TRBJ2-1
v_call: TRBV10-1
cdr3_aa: CASSDGTSGGAGDEQFF

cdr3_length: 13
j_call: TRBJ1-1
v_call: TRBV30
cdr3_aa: CAWSVGANTEAFF

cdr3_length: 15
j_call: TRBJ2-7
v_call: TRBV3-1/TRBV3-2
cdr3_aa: CASSPGTGVSYEQYF

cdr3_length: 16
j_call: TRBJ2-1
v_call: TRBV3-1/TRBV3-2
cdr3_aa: CASSQAETSWYNEQFF

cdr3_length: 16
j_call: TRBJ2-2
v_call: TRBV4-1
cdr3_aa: CASSQGVGQGTGELFF

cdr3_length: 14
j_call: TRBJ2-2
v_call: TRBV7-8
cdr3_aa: CASSPRLVVGELFF

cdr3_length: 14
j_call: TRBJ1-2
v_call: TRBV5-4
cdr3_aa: CASSLPTGGYGYTF

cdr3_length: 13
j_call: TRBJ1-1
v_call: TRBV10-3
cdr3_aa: CATNRGGSDEAFF

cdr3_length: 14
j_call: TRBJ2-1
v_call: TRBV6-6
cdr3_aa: CASSYGAGVHEQFF

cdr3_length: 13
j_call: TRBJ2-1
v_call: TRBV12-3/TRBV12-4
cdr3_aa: CASSPRLLDEQFF

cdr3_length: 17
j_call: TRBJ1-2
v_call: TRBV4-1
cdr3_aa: CASSQEGGTGISYGYTF

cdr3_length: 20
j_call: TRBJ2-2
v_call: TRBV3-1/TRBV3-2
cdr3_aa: CASSRWGGAPFYRNTGELFF

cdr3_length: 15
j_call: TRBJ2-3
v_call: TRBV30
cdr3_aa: CAWSGLAGITDTQYF